The entry below describes one T cell receptor (beta chain). V was pared by 7 bases and J by 5 bases, with 2 bases of the junction left unmatched. CDR1 and CDR2 from the germline V gene are SGHTA and FQGNSA. The CDR3 covers 13 residues. This specimen belongs to a study of blood T cell repertoires in COVID-19. TCRdb keeps only in-frame clones here, not all; method: immunoSEQ multiplex PCR. This sample has a few hundred thousand clones, with around 92% found just once. This chain connects TRBV7-2 to TRBJ2-1, with 10 bases identical to TRBD2. Input material: peripheral blood. The clonotype comes from a woman between 25 and 40 years old with COVID-19, enrolled during active disease. In nucleotides, the CDR3 is TGTGCCAGCACGGGACTAGCGAACAATGAGCAGTTCTTC. Its protein product is CASTGLANNEQFF.